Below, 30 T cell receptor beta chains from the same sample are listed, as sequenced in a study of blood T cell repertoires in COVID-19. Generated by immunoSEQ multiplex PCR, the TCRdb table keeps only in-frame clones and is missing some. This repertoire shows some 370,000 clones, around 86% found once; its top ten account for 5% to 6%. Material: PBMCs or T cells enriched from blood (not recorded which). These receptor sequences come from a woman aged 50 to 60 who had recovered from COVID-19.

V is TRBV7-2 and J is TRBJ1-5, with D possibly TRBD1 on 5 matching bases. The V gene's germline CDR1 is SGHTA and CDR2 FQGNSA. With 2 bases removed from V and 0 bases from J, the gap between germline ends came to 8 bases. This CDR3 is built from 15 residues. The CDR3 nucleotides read TGTGCCAGCAGCTTAAGGGACTCTAGCAATCAGCCCCAGCATTTT. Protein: CASSLRDSSNQPQHF. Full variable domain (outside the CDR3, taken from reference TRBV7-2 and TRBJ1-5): GAGVSQSPSNKVTEKGKDVELRCDPISGHTALYWYRQSLGQGLEFLIYFQGNSAPDKSGLPSDRFSAERTGGSVSTLTIQRTQQEDSAVYLCASSLRDSSNQPQHFGDGTRLSIL.

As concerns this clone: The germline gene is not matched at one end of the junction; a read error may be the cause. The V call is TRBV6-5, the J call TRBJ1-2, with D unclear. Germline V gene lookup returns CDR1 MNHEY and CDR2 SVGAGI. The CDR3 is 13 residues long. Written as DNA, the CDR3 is TGTGCCAGCAGTGACTCGAGGTTTTTGGGCTACACCTTC. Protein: CASSDSRFLGYTF.

CDR3 amino acids: CASSTPQGATAPNTEAFF. The CDR3 DNA reads as TGTGCCAGTAGTACCCCCCAGGGGGCCACGGCCCCGAACACTGAAGCTTTCTTT. V and J are TRBV19 and TRBJ1-1, with TRBD1 identical over 8 bases. The length of the CDR3 is 18 residues. V shed 4 bases and J 1 base; nucleotides not matched to a gene: 14. Germline V gives CDR1 LNHDA, CDR2 SQIVND (reference sequence).

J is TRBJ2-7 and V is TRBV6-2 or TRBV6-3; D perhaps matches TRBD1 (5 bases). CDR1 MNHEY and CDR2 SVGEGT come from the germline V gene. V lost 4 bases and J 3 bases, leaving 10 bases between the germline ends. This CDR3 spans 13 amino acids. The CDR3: CASSSGHVYEQYF. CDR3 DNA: TGTGCCAGCAGTTCCGGACACGTCTACGAGCAGTACTTC.

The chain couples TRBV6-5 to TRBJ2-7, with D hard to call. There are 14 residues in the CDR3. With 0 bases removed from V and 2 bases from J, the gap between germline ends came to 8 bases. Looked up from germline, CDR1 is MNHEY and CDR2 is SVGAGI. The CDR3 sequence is CASSYSTDPYEQYF. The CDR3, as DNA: TGTGCCAGCAGTTACTCAACAGACCCCTACGAGCAGTACTTC.

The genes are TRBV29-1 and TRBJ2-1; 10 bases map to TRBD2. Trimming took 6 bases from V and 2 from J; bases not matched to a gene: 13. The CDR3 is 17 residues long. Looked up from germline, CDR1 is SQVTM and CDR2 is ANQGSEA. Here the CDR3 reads CSVPGLAFRAPYNEQFF. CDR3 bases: TGCAGCGTCCCGGGACTAGCGTTCCGCGCCCCCTACAATGAGCAGTTCTTC.

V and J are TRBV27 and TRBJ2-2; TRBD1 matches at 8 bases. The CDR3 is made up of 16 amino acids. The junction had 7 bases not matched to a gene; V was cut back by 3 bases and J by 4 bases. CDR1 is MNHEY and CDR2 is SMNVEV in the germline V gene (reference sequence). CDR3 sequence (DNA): TGTGCCAGCAGTTTGGGCAGGGGGCGTAGCACCGGGGAGCTGTTTTTT. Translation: CASSLGRGRSTGELFF.

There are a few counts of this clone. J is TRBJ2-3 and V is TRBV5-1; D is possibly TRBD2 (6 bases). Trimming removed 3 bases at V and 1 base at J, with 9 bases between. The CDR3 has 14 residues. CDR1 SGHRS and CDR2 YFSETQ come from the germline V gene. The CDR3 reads CASSSLAGTDTQYF. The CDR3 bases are TGCGCCAGCAGCTCCTTAGCGGGCACAGATACGCAGTATTTT.

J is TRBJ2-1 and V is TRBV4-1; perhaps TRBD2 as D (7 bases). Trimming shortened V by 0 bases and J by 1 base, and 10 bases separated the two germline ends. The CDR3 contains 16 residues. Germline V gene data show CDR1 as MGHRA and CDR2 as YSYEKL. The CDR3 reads CASSQERGGSYNEQFF. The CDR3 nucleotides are TGCGCCAGCAGCCAAGAGAGGGGGGGATCCTACAATGAGCAGTTCTTC.

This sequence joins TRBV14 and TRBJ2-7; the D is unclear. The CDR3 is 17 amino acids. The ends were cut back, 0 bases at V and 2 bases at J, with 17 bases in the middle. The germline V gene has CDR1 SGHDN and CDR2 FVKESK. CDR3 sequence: CASSQDRSLSSTYEQYF. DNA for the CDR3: TGTGCCAGCAGCCAAGATAGATCACTATCAAGCACCTACGAGCAGTACTTC.

CDR3 in amino acids: CASSVGGRASDTQYF. CDR3 nucleotide sequence: TGTGCCAGCAGCGTCGGCGGGAGGGCCTCAGATACGCAGTATTTT. The rearrangement joins TRBV9 to TRBJ2-3; 9 nucleotides match TRBD2. From germline, CDR1 is SGDLS and CDR2 YYNGEE. This CDR3 is built from 15 residues. J lost 4 bases, V lost 2 bases, and 5 bases had no gene match.

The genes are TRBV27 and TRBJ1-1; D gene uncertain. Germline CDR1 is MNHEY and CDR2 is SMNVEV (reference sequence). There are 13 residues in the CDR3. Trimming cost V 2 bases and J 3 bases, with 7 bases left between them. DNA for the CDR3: TGTGCCAGCAGTTTAGGGGAGGACACTGAAGCTTTCTTT. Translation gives CASSLGEDTEAFF.

DNA for the CDR3: TGTGCCACCAGCCGAAACCTCGGGGGGAGCACAGATACGCAGTATTTT. Translated, it gives CATSRNLGGSTDTQYF. The chain employs TRBV15 and TRBJ2-3, with 7 bases fitting TRBD2. Looked up from germline, CDR1 is LNHNV and CDR2 is YYDKDF (reference sequence). The CDR3 covers 16 residues. V lost 5 bases and J lost 0; bases outside the gene matches: 8.

In DNA, the CDR3 is TGTGCCAGCAGCTTTTCCGGGACTAGCGCAGATACGCAGTATTTT. It codes for CASSFSGTSADTQYF. This rearrangement joins TRBV11-3 to TRBJ2-3; 10 positions match TRBD2. This CDR3 contains 15 residues. CDR1 is SGHNT and CDR2 is YENEEA in the germline V gene. V was pared by 3 bases and J by 4 bases, with 4 bases of the junction left unmatched.

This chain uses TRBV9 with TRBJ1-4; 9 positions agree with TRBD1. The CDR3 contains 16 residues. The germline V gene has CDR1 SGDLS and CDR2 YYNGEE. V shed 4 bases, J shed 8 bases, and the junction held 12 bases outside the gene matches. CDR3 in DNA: TGTGCCAGCAGCCCCAACTCCGGGACAGGGTCGGAAAAACTGTTTTTT. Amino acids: CASSPNSGTGSEKLFF. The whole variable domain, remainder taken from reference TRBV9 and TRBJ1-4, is DSGVTQTPKHLITATGQRVTLRCSPRSGDLSVYWYQQSLDQGLQFLIQYYNGEERAKGNILERFSAQQFPDLHSELNLSSLELGDSALYFCASSPNSGTGSEKLFFGSGTQLSVL.

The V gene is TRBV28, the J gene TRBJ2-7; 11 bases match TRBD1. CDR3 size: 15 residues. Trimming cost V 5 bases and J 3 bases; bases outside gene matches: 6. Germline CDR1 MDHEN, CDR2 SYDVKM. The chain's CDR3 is CASSPLGQGVYEQYF. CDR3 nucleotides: TGTGCCAGCAGTCCTTTGGGACAGGGGGTCTACGAGCAGTACTTC.

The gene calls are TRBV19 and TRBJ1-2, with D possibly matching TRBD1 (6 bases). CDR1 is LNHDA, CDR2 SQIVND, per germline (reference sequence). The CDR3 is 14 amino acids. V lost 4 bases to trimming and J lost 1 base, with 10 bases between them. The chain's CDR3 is CASSSQDSNYGYTF. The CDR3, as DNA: TGTGCCAGTAGTAGCCAGGACAGTAACTATGGCTACACCTTC.

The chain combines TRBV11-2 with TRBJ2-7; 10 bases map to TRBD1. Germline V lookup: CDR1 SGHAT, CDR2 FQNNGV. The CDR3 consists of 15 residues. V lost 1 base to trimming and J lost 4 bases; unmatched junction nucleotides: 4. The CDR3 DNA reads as TGTGCCAGCAGCTTAGCCGGGACAGGGGCATACGAGCAGTACTTC. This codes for CASSLAGTGAYEQYF.

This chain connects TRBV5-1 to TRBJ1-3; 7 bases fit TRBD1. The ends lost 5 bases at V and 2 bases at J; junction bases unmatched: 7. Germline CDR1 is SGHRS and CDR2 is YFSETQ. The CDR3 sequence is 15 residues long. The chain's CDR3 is CASRLGQGAGNTIYF. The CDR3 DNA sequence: TGCGCCAGCAGACTAGGCCAGGGGGCTGGAAACACCATATATTTT.

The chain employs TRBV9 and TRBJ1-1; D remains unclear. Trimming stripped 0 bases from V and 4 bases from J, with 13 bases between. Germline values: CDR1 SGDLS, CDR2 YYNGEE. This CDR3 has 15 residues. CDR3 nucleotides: TGTGCCAGCAGCGTAGATAGTCAAAGAAGCACTGAAGCTTTCTTT. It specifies CASSVDSQRSTEAFF.

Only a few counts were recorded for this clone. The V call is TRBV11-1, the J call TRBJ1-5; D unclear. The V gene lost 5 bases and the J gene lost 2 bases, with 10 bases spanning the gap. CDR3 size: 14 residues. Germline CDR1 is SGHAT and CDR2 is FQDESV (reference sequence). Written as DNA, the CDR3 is TGTGCCAGCAGCCCCGGAGCCGGCAATCAGCCCCAGCATTTT. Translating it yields CASSPGAGNQPQHF.

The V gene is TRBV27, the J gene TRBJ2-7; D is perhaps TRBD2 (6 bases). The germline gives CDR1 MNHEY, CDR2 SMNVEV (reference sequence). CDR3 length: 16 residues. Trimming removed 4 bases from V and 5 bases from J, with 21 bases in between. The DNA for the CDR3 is TGTGCCAGCAGTTCCATATTAGCGGCGGAGACCCACGAGCAGTACTTC. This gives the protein CASSSILAAETHEQYF.

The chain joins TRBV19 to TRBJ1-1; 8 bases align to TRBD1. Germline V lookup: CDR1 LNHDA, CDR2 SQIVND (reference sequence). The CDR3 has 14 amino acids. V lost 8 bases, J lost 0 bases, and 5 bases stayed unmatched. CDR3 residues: CASAPGQVNTEAFF. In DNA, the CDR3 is TGTGCCAGTGCGCCGGGACAGGTGAACACTGAAGCTTTCTTT.

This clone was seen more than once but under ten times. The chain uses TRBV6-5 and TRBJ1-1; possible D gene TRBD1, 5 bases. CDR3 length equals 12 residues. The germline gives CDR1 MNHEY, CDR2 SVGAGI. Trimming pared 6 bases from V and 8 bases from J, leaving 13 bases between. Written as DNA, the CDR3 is TGTGCCAGCAGGGCCGGACACCCCGAAGCTTTCTTT. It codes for CASRAGHPEAFF.

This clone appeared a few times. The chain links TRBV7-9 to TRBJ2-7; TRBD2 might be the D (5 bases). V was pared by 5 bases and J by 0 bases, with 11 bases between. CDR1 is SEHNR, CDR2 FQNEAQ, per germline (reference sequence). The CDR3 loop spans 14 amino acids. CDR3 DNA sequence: TGTGCCAGCAGCCCGGACTTGCACTCCTACGAGCAGTACTTC. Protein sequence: CASSPDLHSYEQYF.

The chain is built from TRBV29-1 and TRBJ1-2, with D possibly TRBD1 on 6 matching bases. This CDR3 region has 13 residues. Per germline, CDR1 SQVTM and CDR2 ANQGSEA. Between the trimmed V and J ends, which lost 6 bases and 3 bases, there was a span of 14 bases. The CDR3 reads CSVRTAGDYGYTF. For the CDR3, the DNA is TGCAGCGTCCGGACAGCCGGGGACTATGGCTACACCTTC. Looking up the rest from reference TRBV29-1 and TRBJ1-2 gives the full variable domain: SAVISQKPSRDICQRGTSLTIQCQVDSQVTMMFWYRQQPGQSLTLIATANQGSEATYESGFVIDKFPISRPNLTFSTLTVSNMSPEDSSIYLCSVRTAGDYGYTFGSGTRLTVV.

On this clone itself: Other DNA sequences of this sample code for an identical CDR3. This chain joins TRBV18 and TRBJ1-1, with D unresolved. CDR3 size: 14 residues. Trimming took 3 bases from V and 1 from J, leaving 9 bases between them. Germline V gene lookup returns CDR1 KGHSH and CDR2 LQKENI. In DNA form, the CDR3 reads TGTGCCAGCTCACCCGCCCGAGAGAACACTGAAGCTTTCTTT. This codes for CASSPARENTEAFF.

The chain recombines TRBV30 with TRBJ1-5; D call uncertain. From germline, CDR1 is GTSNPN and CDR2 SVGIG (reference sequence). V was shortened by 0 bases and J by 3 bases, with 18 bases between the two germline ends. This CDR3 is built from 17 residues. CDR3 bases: TGTGCCTGGAGTGTATCTCGGGGATTTGCCCTCAATCAGCCCCAGCATTTT. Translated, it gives CAWSVSRGFALNQPQHF.

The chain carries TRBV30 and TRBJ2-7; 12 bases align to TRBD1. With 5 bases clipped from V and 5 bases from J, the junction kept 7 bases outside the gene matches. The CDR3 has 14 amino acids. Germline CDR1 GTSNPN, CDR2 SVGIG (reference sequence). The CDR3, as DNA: TGTGCCTGGTCTACGGGACAGGGGGCCCACGAGCAGTACTTC. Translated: CAWSTGQGAHEQYF.

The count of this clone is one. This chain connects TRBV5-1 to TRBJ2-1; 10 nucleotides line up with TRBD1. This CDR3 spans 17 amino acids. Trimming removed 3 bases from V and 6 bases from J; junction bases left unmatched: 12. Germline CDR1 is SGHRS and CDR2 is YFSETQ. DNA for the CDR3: TGCGCCAGCAGCTGGGGTCTCGACAGGGGGCTTTCCAATGAGCAGTTCTTC. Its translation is CASSWGLDRGLSNEQFF.